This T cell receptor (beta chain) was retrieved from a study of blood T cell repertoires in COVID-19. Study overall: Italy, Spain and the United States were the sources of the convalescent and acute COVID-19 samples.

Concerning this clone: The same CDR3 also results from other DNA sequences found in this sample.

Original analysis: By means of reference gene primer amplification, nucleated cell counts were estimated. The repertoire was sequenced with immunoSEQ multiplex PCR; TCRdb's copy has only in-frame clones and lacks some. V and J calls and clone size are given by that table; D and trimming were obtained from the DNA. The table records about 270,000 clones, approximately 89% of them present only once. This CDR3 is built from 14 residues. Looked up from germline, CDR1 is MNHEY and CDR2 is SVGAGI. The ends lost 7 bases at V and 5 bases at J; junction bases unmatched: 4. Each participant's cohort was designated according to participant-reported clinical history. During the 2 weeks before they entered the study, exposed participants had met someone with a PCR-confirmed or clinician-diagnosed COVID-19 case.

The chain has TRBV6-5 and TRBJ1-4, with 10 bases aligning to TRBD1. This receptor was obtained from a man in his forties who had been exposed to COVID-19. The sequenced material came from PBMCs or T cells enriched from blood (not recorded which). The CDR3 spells CASKPGQGNEKLFF. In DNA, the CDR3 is TGTGCCAGCAAGCCGGGACAGGGGAATGAAAAACTGTTTTTT.